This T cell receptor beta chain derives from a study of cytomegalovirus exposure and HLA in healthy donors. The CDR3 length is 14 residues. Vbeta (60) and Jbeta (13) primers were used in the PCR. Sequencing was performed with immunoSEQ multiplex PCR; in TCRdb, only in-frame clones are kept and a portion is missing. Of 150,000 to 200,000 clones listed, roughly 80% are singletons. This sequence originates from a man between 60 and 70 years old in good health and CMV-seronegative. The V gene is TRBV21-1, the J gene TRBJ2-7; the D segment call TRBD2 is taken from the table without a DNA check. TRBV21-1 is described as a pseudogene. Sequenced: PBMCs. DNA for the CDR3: TGTGCCAGCAGCAAAAGCCATTGCACCTACGAGCAGTACTTC. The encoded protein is CASSKSHCTYEQYF.